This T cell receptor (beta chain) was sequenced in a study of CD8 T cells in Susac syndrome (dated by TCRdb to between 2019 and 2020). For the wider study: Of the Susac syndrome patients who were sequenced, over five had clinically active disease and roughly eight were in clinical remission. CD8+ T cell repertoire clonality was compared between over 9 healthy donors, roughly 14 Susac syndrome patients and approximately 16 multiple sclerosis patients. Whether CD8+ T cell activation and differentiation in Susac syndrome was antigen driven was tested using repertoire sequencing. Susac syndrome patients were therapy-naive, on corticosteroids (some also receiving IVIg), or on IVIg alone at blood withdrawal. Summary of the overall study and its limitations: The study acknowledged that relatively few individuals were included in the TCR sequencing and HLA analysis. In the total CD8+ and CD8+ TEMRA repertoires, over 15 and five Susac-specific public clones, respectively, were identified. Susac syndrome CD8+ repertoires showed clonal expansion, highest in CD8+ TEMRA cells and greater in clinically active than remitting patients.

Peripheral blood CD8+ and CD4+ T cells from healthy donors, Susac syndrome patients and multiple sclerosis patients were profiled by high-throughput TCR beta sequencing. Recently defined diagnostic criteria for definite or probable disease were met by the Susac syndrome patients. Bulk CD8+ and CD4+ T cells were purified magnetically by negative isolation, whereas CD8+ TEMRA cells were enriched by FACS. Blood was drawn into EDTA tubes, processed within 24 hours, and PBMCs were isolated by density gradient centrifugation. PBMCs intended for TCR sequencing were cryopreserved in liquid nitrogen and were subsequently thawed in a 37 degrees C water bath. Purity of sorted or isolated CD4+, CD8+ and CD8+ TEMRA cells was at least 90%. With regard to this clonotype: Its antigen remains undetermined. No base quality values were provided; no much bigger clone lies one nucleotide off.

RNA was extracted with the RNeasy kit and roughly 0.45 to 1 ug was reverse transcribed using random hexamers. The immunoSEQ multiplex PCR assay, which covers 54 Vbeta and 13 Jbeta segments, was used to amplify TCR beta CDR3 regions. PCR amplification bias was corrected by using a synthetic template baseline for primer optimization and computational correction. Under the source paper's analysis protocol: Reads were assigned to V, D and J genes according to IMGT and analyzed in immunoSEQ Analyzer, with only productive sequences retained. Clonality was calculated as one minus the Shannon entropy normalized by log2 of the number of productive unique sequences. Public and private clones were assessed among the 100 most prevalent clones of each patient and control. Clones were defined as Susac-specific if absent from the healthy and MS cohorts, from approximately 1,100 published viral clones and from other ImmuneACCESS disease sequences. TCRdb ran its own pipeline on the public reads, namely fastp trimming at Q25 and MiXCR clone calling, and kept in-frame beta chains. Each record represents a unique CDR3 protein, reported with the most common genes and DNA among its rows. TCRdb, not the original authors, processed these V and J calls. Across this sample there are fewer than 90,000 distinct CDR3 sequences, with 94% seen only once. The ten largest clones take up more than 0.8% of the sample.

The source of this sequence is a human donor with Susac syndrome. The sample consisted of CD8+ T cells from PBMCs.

The CDR3 region has the sequence CASSPEVEETQYF. Read as DNA, the sequence is TGTGCCAGCAGTCCGGAGGTGGAAGAGACCCAGTACTTC. Recombination connected TRBV6-5 to TRBJ2-5; TRBD2 is possibly the D segment (5 matching bases). According to the germline V gene, CDR1 reads MNHEY and CDR2 reads SVGAGI. Deletion took 5 bases off V and 3 bases off J, with a span of 10 bases between the germline ends. The CDR3 numbers 13 residues from cysteine through phenylalanine. Just the 39-base CDR3 DNA is kept, in frame starting at base 1.